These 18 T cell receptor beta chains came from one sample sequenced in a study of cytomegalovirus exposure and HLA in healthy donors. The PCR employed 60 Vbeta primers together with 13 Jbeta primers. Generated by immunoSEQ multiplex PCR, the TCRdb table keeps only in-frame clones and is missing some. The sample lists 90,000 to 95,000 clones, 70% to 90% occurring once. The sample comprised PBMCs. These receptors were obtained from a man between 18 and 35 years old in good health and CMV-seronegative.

The CDR3 is CASSVEQGAKTYEQYF. The DNA of the CDR3 is TGTGCCAGCAGCGTAGAGCAGGGGGCAAAAACCTACGAGCAGTACTTC. The rearrangement joins TRBV9 to TRBJ2-5; 8 bases map to TRBD1. The assigned J gene may be wrong: the sequence end matches TRBJ2-7 better. CDR3 size: 16 residues. Germline assignment: CDR1 SGDLS and CDR2 YYNGEE.

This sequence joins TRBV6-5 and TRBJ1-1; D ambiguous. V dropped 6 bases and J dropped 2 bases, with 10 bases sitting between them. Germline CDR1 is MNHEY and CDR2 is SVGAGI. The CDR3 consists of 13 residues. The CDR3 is CASRLNRNTEAFF. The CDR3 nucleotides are TGTGCCAGCAGACTAAATAGAAACACTGAAGCTTTCTTT.

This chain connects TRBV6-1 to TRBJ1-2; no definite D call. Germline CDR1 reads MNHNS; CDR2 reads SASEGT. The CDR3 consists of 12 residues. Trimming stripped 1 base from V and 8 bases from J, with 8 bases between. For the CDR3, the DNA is TGTGCCAGCAGTGAAGAGATTGGCGGCTACACCTTC. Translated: CASSEEIGGYTF.

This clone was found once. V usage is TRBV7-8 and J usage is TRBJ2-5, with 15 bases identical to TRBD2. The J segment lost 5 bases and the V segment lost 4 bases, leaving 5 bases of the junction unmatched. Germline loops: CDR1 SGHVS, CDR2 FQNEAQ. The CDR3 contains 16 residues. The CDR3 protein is CASSSGLAGGGETQYF. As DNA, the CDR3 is TGTGCCAGCAGCTCGGGACTAGCGGGGGGTGGGGAGACCCAGTACTTC.

CDR3 sequence (DNA): TGTGCCAGCAGCTCCTTGGAGGGGTTTCGGACAGATACGCAGTATTTT. Translated: CASSSLEGFRTDTQYF. This chain links TRBV7-9 with TRBJ2-3, with a weak D call TRBD2 (6 bases). The CDR3 has 16 residues. Germline V CDR1 and CDR2: SEHNR, FQNEAQ (reference sequence). The V end lost 4 bases, the J end lost 3 bases, and 17 bases lay between the germline ends.

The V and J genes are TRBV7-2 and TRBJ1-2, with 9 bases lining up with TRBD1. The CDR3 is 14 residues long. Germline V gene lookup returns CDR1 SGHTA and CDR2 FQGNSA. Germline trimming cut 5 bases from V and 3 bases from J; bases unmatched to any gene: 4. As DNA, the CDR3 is TGTGCCAGCAGCCCAGGGACAGGGCACTATGGCTACACCTTC. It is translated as CASSPGTGHYGYTF.

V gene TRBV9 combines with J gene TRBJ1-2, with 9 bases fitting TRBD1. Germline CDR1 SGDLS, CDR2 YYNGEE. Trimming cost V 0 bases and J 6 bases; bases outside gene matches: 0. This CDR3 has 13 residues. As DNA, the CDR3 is TGTGCCAGCAGCGTAGGGGACAGGGATGGCTACACCTTC. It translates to CASSVGDRDGYTF.

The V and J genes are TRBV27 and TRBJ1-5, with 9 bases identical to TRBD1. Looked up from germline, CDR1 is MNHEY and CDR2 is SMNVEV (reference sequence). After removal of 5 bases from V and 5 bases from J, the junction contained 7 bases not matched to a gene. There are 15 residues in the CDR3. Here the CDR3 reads CASSTTGTGYQPQHF. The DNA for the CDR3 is TGTGCCAGCAGTACCACCGGGACAGGGTATCAGCCCCAGCATTTT.

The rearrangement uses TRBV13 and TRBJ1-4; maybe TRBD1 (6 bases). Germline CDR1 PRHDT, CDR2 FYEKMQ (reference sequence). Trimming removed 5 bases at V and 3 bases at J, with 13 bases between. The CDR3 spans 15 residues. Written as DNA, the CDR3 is TGTGCCAGCAGCGTAAGACAGGTGTCTAATGAAAAACTGTTTTTT. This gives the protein CASSVRQVSNEKLFF.

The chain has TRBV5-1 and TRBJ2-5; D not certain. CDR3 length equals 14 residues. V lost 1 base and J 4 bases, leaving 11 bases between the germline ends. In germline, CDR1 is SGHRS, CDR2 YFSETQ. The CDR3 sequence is CASSLTEPPETQYF. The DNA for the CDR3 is TGCGCCAGCAGCTTGACGGAGCCCCCAGAGACCCAGTACTTC. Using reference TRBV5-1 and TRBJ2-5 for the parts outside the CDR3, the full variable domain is KAGVTQTPRYLIKTRGQQVTLSCSPISGHRSVSWYQQTPGQGLQFLFEYFSETQRNKGNFPGRFSGRQFSNSRSEMNVSTLELGDSALYLCASSLTEPPETQYFGPGTRLLVL.

The CDR3 sequence is CASSSREGLGPNYEQYF. The CDR3 DNA reads TGTGCCAGCAGCTCCCGGGAAGGGCTAGGGCCGAACTACGAGCAGTACTTC. This chain uses TRBV7-9 with TRBJ2-7; a weak D match, TRBD2 (5 bases). The CDR3 totals 17 residues. CDR1 SEHNR and CDR2 FQNEAQ come from the germline V gene (reference sequence). V was clipped by 4 bases and J by 3 bases, with 22 bases between them.

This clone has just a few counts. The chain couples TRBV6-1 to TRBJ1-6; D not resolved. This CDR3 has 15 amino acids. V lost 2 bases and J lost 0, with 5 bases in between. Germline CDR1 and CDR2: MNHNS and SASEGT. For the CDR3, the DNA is TGTGCCAGCAGTGAATTAATCTCCTATAATTCACCCCTCCACTTT. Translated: CASSELISYNSPLHF.

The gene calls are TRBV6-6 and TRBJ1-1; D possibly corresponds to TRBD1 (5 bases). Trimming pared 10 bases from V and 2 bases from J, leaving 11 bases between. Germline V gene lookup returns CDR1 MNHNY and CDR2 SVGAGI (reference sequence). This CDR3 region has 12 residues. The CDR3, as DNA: TGTGCCACTGGGGCGGGAAACACTGAAGCTTTCTTT. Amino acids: CATGAGNTEAFF.

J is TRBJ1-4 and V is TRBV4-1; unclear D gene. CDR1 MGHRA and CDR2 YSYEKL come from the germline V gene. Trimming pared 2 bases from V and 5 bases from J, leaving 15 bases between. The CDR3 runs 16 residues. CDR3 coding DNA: TGCGCCAGCAGCCAACGTTCCTTTGGAGAAAATGAAAAACTGTTTTTT. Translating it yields CASSQRSFGENEKLFF.

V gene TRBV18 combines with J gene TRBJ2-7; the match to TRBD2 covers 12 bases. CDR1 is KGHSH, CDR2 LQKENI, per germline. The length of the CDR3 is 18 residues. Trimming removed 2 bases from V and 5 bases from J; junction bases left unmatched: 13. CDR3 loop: CASSPRDLAGGLLDEQYF. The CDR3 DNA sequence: TGTGCCAGCTCACCAAGGGACCTAGCGGGGGGGCTGTTGGACGAGCAGTACTTC.

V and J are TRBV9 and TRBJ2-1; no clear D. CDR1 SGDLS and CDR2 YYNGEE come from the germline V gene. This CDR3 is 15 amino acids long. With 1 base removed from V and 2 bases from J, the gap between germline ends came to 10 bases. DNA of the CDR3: TGTGCCAGCAGCGTATCTAGTGGCACCTACAATGAGCAGTTCTTC. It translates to CASSVSSGTYNEQFF. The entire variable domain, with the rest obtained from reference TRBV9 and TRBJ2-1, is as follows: DSGVTQTPKHLITATGQRVTLRCSPRSGDLSVYWYQQSLDQGLQFLIQYYNGEERAKGNILERFSAQQFPDLHSELNLSSLELGDSALYFCASSVSSGTYNEQFFGPGTRLTVL.

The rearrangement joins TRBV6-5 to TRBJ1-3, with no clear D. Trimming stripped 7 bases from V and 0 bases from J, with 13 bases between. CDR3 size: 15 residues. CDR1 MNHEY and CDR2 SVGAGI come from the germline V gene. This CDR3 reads CASILPGSSGNTIYF. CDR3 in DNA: TGTGCCAGCATTCTGCCGGGATCCTCTGGAAACACCATATATTTT.

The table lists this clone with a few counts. The CDR3 sequence is CASSSGLAGVFYEQYF. The DNA for the CDR3 is TGCGCCAGCAGCTCTGGACTAGCGGGGGTCTTTTACGAGCAGTACTTC. This chain uses TRBV5-1 with TRBJ2-5; TRBD2 agrees at 13 bases. The J call is doubtful: the DNA matches TRBJ2-7 better. Germline CDR1 SGHRS, CDR2 YFSETQ. The CDR3 spans 16 residues.